Below are 20 T cell receptor beta chains sequenced from a single sample in a study of molecular identifiers for immune sequencing clone quantification. Each CDR3 protein gets one entry after TCRdb re-called the PCR reads with MiXCR. The repertoire has hundreds of thousands of distinct CDR3 sequences, 25% of them found once; the top ten carry 0.75% to 0.8%. Sample: naive CD8+ T cells from blood, with Jurkat cell RNA spiked in. Subset in this sample: FACS-sorted CD8+CD4-CCR7+CD45RA+ naive T cells. Receptor source: a human donor in good health. Some libraries in this study had Jurkat cell RNA spiked in.

This clonotype was detected once. This clone may be a read error of a much larger clone one base away. The chain employs TRBV4-1 and TRBJ1-3; D is unclear. Germline-derived CDR1 and CDR2 are MGHRA and YSYEKL. This CDR3 comprises 16 residues. CDR3 amino acids: CASSQDHVYSGNTVYF. CDR3 DNA: TGCGCCAGCAGCCAAGATCACGTATACTCTGGAAACACCGTATATTTT.

This clonotype was seen only a few times. The J gene is TRBJ2-2, the V gene TRBV5-6; perhaps TRBD1 as D (6 bases). Germline-derived CDR1 and CDR2 are SGHDT and YYEEEE. V dropped 3 bases and J dropped 2 bases, with 8 bases sitting between them. This CDR3 has 14 residues. CDR3 sequence (DNA): TGTGCCAGCAGCTGGACAGAAAACACCGGGGAGCTGTTTTTT. The encoded protein is CASSWTENTGELFF.

This clonotype was counted at least ten times. This chain joins TRBV30 and TRBJ1-6, with D unclear. CDR1 is GTSNPN and CDR2 is SVGIG in the germline V gene (reference sequence). CDR3 length: 15 residues. V lost 2 bases and J 0 bases, leaving 8 bases between the germline ends. CDR3 amino acids: CAWSYQSSYNSPLHF. CDR3 sequence (DNA): TGTGCCTGGAGTTACCAGAGCTCCTATAATTCACCCCTCCACTTT.

The chain combines TRBV6-1 with TRBJ1-1; D is unclear. Germline assignment: CDR1 MNHNS and CDR2 SASEGT. There are 15 residues in the CDR3. The V gene lost 6 bases and the J gene lost 7 bases, with 21 bases spanning the gap. The CDR3 bases are TGTGCCAGCAGCCTCCCGAAAAAATCCCGACTTGAAGCTTTCTTT. Translating gives CASSLPKKSRLEAFF.

This clonotype was observed a handful of times. The chain combines TRBV19 with TRBJ2-2, with a possible D match to TRBD1 (5 bases). The CDR3 has 14 amino acids. Trimming took 3 bases from V and 6 from J, leaving 11 bases between them. The germline V gene encodes CDR1 LNHDA and CDR2 SQIVND (reference sequence). CDR3 nucleotides: TGTGCCAGTAGTATCGGCAGGGCTTCCGGGGAGCTGTTTTTT. Its protein is CASSIGRASGELFF.

This clonotype was counted a few times. The chain uses TRBV9 and TRBJ2-2; possibly TRBD1 or TRBD2 for D (6 bases each). The CDR3 consists of 15 residues. The V end was cut by 0 bases, the J end by 7 bases, with 13 bases between. Germline lookup yields CDR1 SGDLS and CDR2 YYNGEE. CDR3 coding DNA: TGTGCCAGCAGCGTAGAATCGGGGGCGTTCGGGGAGCTGTTTTTT. It specifies CASSVESGAFGELFF.

This clonotype was detected many times. V is TRBV6-5 and J is TRBJ2-3; 7 bases are a match to TRBD1. CDR3 length equals 14 residues. The V and J ends lost 6 bases and 4 bases, in that order; junction bases with no gene match: 7. Per germline, CDR1 MNHEY and CDR2 SVGAGI. The CDR3 sequence is CASSLGQEADTQYF. The CDR3 nucleotides are TGTGCCAGCAGCCTCGGACAGGAAGCAGATACGCAGTATTTT.

In this sample, this clonotype turned up a few times. The chain combines TRBV19 with TRBJ1-1; the D gene is possibly TRBD1 (6 bases). Germline V CDR1 and CDR2: LNHDA, SQIVND (reference sequence). V lost 6 bases and J lost 6, with 20 bases in between. The CDR3 is 15 residues long. CDR3 sequence: CASSPMTGGMAEAFF. In nucleotides, the CDR3 is TGTGCCAGTAGCCCGATGACGGGGGGCATGGCTGAAGCTTTCTTT.

The rearrangement joins TRBV4-1 to TRBJ2-7; no definite D call. V was pared by 1 base and J by 2 bases, with 12 bases between. This CDR3 spans 15 amino acids. In germline, CDR1 is MGHRA, CDR2 YSYEKL. This CDR3 is CASSQGTQQAYEQYF. DNA for the CDR3: TGCGCCAGCAGCCAAGGTACCCAGCAAGCCTACGAGCAGTACTTC.

This clonotype showed up just a few times. The chain joins TRBV2 to TRBJ2-5; tentatively, D is TRBD1 (6 bases). The CDR3 covers 14 residues. CDR1 is SNHLY, CDR2 FYNNEI, per germline. V was shortened by 3 bases and J by 1 base, with 9 bases between the two germline ends. The CDR3 nucleotides are TGTGCCAGCAGTGAGACAGGTAGCCAAGAGACCCAGTACTTC. Its protein product is CASSETGSQETQYF.

This clonotype was observed many times. The rearrangement joins TRBV11-2 to TRBJ2-5; D remains unclear. The V end lost 2 bases, the J end lost 2 bases, and 9 bases lay between the germline ends. Germline CDR1 and CDR2: SGHAT and FQNNGV. CDR3 length: 14 residues. The CDR3 loop is CASSLIQEQETQYF. For the CDR3, the DNA is TGTGCCAGCAGCTTAATACAAGAACAAGAGACCCAGTACTTC.

This clonotype was observed a few times. The chain links TRBV29-1 to TRBJ2-6; TRBD2 aligns across 7 bases. V lost 5 bases and J lost 0; bases outside the gene matches: 7. The CDR3 runs to 16 residues. In germline, CDR1 is SQVTM, CDR2 ANQGSEA. The CDR3 region has the DNA TGCAGCGTTTTTTGGGGGGGGGGCTCTGGGGCCAACGTCCTGACTTTC. It specifies CSVFWGGGSGANVLTF.

This clonotype has at least ten counts. V usage is TRBV7-6 and J usage is TRBJ2-7; D remains unclear. CDR3 size: 15 residues. The germline gives CDR1 SGHVS, CDR2 FNYEAQ. The ends were cut back, 1 base at V and 4 bases at J, with 14 bases in the middle. The CDR3 sequence is CASSLDGSGRYEQYF. The CDR3 DNA sequence: TGTGCCAGCAGCTTAGACGGATCTGGCCGATACGAGCAGTACTTC.

This clonotype came up many times. The chain couples TRBV29-1 to TRBJ2-5; D ambiguous. Trimming left V 6 bases short and J 2 bases short, with 10 bases between. The germline gives CDR1 SQVTM, CDR2 ANQGSEA. CDR3 size: 12 residues. The CDR3 region is CSVTPPQETQYF. In DNA form, the CDR3 reads TGCAGCGTGACCCCCCCTCAAGAGACCCAGTACTTC.

This clonotype was seen repeatedly, ten times or more. The rearrangement links TRBV19 to TRBJ2-3; 8 nucleotides agree with TRBD2. Germline assignment: CDR1 LNHDA and CDR2 SQIVND (reference sequence). After removal of 0 bases from V and 2 bases from J, the junction contained 7 bases not matched to a gene. CDR3 length: 17 amino acids. In DNA, the CDR3 is TGTGCCAGTAGTATAGATCCAGCGGGGGATCACACAGATACGCAGTATTTT. Translating it yields CASSIDPAGDHTDTQYF.

This clonotype was picked up a small number of times. The chain combines TRBV27 with TRBJ2-1; 14 bases agree with TRBD2. CDR1 MNHEY and CDR2 SMNVEV come from the germline V gene (reference sequence). CDR3 size: 15 residues. V gave up 7 bases and J gave up 8 bases; unmatched junction bases: 7. In DNA, the CDR3 is TGTGCCAGCACCTTGGGACTAGCGGGAGACTATGAGCAGTTCTTC. It yields the protein CASTLGLAGDYEQFF.

This clonotype appeared a few times. The chain recombines TRBV4-3 with TRBJ2-7; TRBD2 is a possible D gene (6 bases). Per germline, CDR1 LGHNA and CDR2 YSLEER. The V gene lost 0 bases and the J gene lost 4 bases, with 19 bases spanning the gap. The CDR3 totals 17 residues. Here the CDR3 DNA reads TGCGCCAGCAGCCAAGATTCGACTGGCGGGATATATTACGAGCAGTACTTC. Amino acids: CASSQDSTGGIYYEQYF.

This clonotype was observed a few times. This chain uses TRBV7-3 with TRBJ2-3; 7 positions match TRBD2. J was trimmed by 2 bases and V by 3 bases; bases with no gene match: 14. This CDR3 spans 18 amino acids. Per the germline V gene, CDR1 is SGHTA and CDR2 is FQGTGA. CDR3 in amino acids: CASSFLPRDYSFTDTQYF. CDR3 DNA sequence: TGTGCCAGCAGCTTCCTCCCCCGGGACTATAGTTTCACAGATACGCAGTATTTT.

The CDR3 region is CASSLRLVKGGRNTEAFF. CDR3 DNA: TGCGCCAGCAGCTTGAGGCTGGTCAAGGGGGGAAGGAACACTGAAGCTTTCTTT. The chain combines TRBV5-1 with TRBJ1-1; D is possibly TRBD1 (6 bases). The CDR3 is 18 residues long. CDR1 is SGHRS, CDR2 YFSETQ, per germline. V lost 1 base, J lost 1 base, and 20 bases lay in between.

The chain combines TRBV6-2 or TRBV6-3 with TRBJ2-3; D perhaps matches TRBD2 (6 bases). Trimming left V 2 bases short and J 4 bases short, with 16 bases between. Germline V gene sequence: CDR1 MNHEY, CDR2 SVGEGT. The CDR3 sequence is 16 residues long. The CDR3: CASSYRVAVHADTQYF. Here the CDR3 DNA reads TGTGCCAGCAGTTACCGAGTAGCGGTGCACGCAGATACGCAGTATTTT.